This T cell receptor beta chain was found in a study of cytomegalovirus exposure and HLA in healthy donors. The study's findings and limits: It was 150 to 200 TCR beta chains that were listed as cytomegalovirus-associated. The authors later linked a missense DCLRE1C variant to TCR beta V- and J-gene trimming.

This CDR3 spans 15 amino acids. Germline-derived CDR1 and CDR2 are SNHLY and FYNNEI. V lost 4 bases and J lost 4; bases outside the gene matches: 7. The PCR employed 60 Vbeta primers together with 13 Jbeta primers. Profiled with immunoSEQ multiplex PCR; TCRdb holds only in-frame clones, not every one. The table includes about 180,000 clones, just under 80% detected once. This clone turned up a few times. Its antigen is still unknown. The genes are TRBV2 and TRBJ2-3; TRBD2 aligns across 8 bases. The TCR was taken from a woman aged 30 to 39 in good health and CMV-seronegative. The specimen was PBMCs. Here the CDR3 reads CASSALAGGSDTQYF. The CDR3 region has the DNA TGTGCCAGCAGTGCACTCGCGGGGGGTTCAGATACGCAGTATTTT.